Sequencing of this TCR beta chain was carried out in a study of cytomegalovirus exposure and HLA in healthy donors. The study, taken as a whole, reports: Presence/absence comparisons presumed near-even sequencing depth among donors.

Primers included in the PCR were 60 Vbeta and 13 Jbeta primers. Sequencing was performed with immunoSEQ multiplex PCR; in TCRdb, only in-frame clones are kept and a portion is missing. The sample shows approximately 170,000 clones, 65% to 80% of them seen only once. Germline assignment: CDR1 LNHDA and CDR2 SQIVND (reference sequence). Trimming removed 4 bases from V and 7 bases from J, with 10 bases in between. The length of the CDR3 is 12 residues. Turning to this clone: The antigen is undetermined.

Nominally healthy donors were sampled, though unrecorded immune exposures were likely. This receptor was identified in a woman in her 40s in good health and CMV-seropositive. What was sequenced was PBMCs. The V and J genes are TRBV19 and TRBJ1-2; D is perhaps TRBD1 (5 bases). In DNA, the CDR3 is TGTGCCAGTAGTAAAACAGGACGTGGCTACACCTTC. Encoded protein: CASSKTGRGYTF.